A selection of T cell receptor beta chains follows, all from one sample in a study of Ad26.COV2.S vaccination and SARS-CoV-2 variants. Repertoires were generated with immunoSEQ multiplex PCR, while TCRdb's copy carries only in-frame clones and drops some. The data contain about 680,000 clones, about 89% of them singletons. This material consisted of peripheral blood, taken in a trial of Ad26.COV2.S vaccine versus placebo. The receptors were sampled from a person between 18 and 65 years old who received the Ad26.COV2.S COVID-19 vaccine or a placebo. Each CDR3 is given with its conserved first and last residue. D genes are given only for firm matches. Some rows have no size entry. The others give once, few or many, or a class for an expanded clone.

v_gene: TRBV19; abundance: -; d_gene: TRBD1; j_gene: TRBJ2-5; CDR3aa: CASSDRGQETQYF; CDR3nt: TGTGCCAGTAGTGACAGGGGGCAAGAGACCCAGTACTTC
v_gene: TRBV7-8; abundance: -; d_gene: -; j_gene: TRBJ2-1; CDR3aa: CASSLSWGSDEQFF; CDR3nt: TGTGCCAGCAGCTTATCTTGGGGATCTGATGAGCAGTTCTTC
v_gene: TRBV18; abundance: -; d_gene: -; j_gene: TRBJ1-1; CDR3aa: CASSLGGSMNTEAFF; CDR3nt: TGTGCCAGCTCACTGGGGGGAAGTATGAACACTGAAGCTTTCTTT
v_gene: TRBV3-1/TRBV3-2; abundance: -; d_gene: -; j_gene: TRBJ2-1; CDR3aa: CASSQDRTSSYNEQFF; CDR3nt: TGTGCCAGCAGCCAAGATCGGACCTCTTCCTACAATGAGCAGTTCTTC
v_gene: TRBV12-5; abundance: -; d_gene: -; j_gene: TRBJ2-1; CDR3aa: CASGLHHNEQFF; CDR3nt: TGTGCTAGTGGTTTGCATCACAATGAGCAGTTCTTC
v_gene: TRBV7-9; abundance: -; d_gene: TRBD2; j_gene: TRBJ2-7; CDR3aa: CASSPRRGGRQYEQYF; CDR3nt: TGTGCCAGCAGCCCCCGGCGGGGGGGCAGACAGTACGAGCAGTACTTC
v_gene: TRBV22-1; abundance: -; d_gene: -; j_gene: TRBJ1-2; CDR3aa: CPGSAPDWDGYTF; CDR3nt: TGTCCTGGGAGCGCGCCTGATTGGGATGGCTACACCTTC
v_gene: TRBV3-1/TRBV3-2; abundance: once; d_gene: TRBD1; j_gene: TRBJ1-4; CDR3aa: CASSARDRGTNEKLFF; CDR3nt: TGTGCCAGCAGCGCCCGGGACAGGGGCACTAATGAAAAACTGTTTTTT
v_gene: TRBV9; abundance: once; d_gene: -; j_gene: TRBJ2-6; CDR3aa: CASSDRVSGANVLTF; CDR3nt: TGTGCCAGCAGCGACAGGGTTTCTGGGGCCAACGTCCTGACTTTC
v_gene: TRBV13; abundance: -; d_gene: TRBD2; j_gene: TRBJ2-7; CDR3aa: CASSLAGAYEQYF; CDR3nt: TGTGCCAGCAGCCTGGCGGGGGCCTACGAGCAGTACTTC
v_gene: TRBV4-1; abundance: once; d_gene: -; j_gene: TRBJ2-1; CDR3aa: CASSQIRSVMRSSYNEQFF; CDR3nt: TGCGCCAGCAGCCAAATTAGATCTGTGATGAGGAGCTCCTACAATGAGCAGTTCTTC
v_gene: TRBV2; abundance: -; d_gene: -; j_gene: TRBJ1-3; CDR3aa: CASSQRGLGNTIYF; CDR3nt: TGTGCCAGCAGCCAAAGAGGGCTCGGAAACACCATATATTTT
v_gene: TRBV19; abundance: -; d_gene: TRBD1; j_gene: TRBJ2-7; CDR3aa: CASSNRGSYEQYF; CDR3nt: TGTGCCAGTAGTAACAGGGGATCCTACGAGCAGTACTTC
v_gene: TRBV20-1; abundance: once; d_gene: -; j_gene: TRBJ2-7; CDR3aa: CSVQTPREQYF; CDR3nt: TGCAGTGTTCAGACCCCTCGAGAGCAGTACTTC
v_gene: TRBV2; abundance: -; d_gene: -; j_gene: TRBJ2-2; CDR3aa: CASSRQEVSELFF; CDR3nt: TGTGCCAGCAGTAGGCAGGAGGTATCGGAGCTGTTTTTT
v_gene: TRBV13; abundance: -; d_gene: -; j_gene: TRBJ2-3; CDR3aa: CASSLGGPDTQYF; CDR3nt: TGTGCCAGCAGCTTAGGCGGCCCAGATACGCAGTATTTT
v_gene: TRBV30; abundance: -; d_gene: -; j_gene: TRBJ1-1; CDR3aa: CAWSVSLLNTEAFF; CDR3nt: TGTGCCTGGAGTGTCAGCCTGCTGAACACTGAAGCTTTCTTT
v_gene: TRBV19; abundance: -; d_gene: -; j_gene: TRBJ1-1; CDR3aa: CASSPEILMNTEAFF; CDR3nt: TGTGCCAGTAGTCCAGAGATACTCATGAACACTGAAGCTTTCTTT
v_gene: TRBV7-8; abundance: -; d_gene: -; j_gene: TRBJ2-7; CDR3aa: CASRGGRATLYEQYF; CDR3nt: TGTGCCAGCCGAGGCGGCAGGGCAACTTTGTACGAGCAGTACTTC
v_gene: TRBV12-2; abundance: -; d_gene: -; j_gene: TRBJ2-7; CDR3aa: CASRSRGRTSYEQYF; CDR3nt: TGTGCAAGTCGGTCCAGGGGCCGTACCTCCTACGAGCAGTACTTC
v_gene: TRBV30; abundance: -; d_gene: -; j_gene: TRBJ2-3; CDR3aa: CAWSPLVDTQYF; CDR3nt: TGTGCCTGGAGTCCGTTGGTGGATACGCAGTATTTT
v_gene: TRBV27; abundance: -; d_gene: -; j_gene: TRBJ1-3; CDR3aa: CASSSPAAGENTIYF; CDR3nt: TGTGCCAGCAGTTCCCCGGCGGCCGGGGAAAACACCATATATTTT
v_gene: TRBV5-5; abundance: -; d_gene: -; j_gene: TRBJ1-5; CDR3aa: CASSFAAIDQPQHF; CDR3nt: TGTGCCAGCAGCTTCGCAGCCATTGACCAGCCCCAGCATTTT
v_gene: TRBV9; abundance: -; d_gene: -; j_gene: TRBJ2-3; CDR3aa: CASSVDSSTDTQYF; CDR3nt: TGTGCCAGCAGCGTCGACAGTAGCACAGATACGCAGTATTTT
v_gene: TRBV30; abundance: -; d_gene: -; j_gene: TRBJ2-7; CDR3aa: CAWSGAYEQYF; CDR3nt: TGTGCCTGGTCGGGAGCCTACGAGCAGTACTTC